The 5 T cell receptor beta chains below were found in one sample sequenced in a study of cytomegalovirus exposure and HLA in healthy donors. Primers: 60 Vbeta forward and 13 Jbeta reverse. Generated by immunoSEQ multiplex PCR, the TCRdb table keeps only in-frame clones and is missing some. The sample contains over 100,000 clones, 76% of which appear only once. Input material: PBMCs. Source of these receptors: a woman in her 40s in good health and CMV-seropositive.

The chain couples TRBV5-1 to TRBJ2-1; D is ambiguous. CDR1 and CDR2 (germline): SGHRS, YFSETQ. Deletions cut 2 bases from V and 5 bases from J, with 8 bases between. The CDR3 covers 13 residues. The CDR3 DNA reads as TGCGCCAGCAGCTTAGAACTACACAATGAGCAGTTCTTC. This encodes CASSLELHNEQFF.

A few counts support this clone. The CDR3 here is CASSWGGETQYF. As DNA, the CDR3 is TGTGCCAGCAGCTGGGGGGGCGAGACCCAGTACTTC. The genes are TRBV6-6 and TRBJ2-5, with D tentatively TRBD2 (7 bases). The germline CDR1 and CDR2 sequences are MNHNY and SVGAGI (reference sequence). The CDR3 runs to 12 residues. The V and J ends lost 6 bases and 5 bases respectively, with 10 bases between them.

The CDR3: CASSWGLAQYKDEQFF. The CDR3, as DNA: TGTGCCAGCAGTTGGGGGCTAGCCCAGTATAAGGATGAGCAGTTCTTC. The V and J genes are TRBV28 and TRBJ2-1, with D maybe TRBD1 (6 bases). CDR1 is MDHEN and CDR2 is SYDVKM in the germline V gene. This CDR3 is built from 16 residues. V lost 4 bases and J lost 8, with 21 bases in between.

The J gene is TRBJ2-2, the V gene TRBV5-4, with D possibly matching TRBD2 (5 bases). Germline CDR1 SGHNT, CDR2 YYREEE (reference sequence). CDR3 length: 16 residues. The V and J ends lost 3 bases and 3 bases respectively, with 15 bases between them. This CDR3 is CASSSDERWHTGELFF. Here the CDR3 DNA reads TGTGCCAGCAGCTCGGATGAGCGGTGGCACACCGGGGAGCTGTTTTTT.

The chain has TRBV7-9 and TRBJ2-7, with D perhaps TRBD1 (7 bases). This CDR3 region has 14 residues. The germline V gene encodes CDR1 SEHNR and CDR2 FQNEAQ (reference sequence). V was cut by 5 bases and J by 1 base, with 12 bases left in between. This chain's CDR3 is CASSGGTASYEQYF. In nucleotides, the CDR3 is TGTGCCAGCAGCGGCGGGACAGCTTCCTACGAGCAGTACTTC.